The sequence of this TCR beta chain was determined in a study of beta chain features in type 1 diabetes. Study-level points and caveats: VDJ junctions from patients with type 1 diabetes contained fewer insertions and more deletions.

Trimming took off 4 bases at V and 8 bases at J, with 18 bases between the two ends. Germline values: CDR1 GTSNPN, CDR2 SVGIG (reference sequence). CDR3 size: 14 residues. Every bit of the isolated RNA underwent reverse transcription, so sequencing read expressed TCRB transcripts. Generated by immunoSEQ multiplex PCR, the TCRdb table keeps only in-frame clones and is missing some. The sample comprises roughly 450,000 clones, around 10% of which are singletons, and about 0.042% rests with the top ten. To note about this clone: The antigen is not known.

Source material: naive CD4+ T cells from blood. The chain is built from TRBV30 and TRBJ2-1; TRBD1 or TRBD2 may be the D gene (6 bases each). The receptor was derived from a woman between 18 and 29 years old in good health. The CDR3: CAWTPGAVQDEQFF. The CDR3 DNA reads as TGTGCCTGGACCCCGGGGGCTGTGCAGGATGAGCAGTTCTTC. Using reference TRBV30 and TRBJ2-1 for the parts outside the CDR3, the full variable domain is SQTIHQWPATLVQPVGSPLSLECTVEGTSNPNLYWYRQAAGRGLQLLFYSVGIGQISSEVPQNLSASRPQDRQFILSSKKLLLSDSGFYLCAWTPGAVQDEQFFGPGTRLTVL.